This passage covers 30 T cell receptor beta chains from one sample sequenced in a study of tissue T cells after allogeneic stem cell transplantation. TCRdb keeps only in-frame clones here, not all; method: immunoSEQ multiplex PCR. The sample comprises some 17,000 clones, less than 85% of which are singletons, and about 1% rests with the top ten. Material for sequencing was spleen. Receptor source: a female BALB/c mouse in good health. MHC haplotype: H2-d.

Comment on this clone: Germline and genes here are mouse. Read sequence stops 1 residue before the CDR3 end, and the germline J gene provides the missing end. The chain has TRBV31 and TRBJ2-5; unclear D gene. V was trimmed by 0 bases and J by 2 bases, leaving 3 bases between them. This CDR3 has 12 residues. CDR1 GKSSPN and CDR2 SITVG come from the germline V gene. The CDR3: CAWSLGQDTQYF. Partial CDR3 DNA: TGTGCCTGGAGTCTGGGCCAAGACACCCAGTAC.

Remarks on this clone: The germline and genes are mouse ones. Within the sample, other DNA sequences also encode this same CDR3. CDR3 bases read: TGTGCCAGCGGTGATGCTACAGGGTGGGAACAGTAC. Amino acid sequence: CASGDATGWEQY. The CDR3, in full, reads CASGDATGWEQYF. The chain employs TRBV13-2 and TRBJ2-7; D is perhaps TRBD1 (6 bases). The read ends 1 residue shy of where the CDR3 ends; the end is completed using the germline J gene. Trimming took 0 bases from V and 7 from J, leaving 11 bases between them. Germline CDR1 NNHNN, CDR2 SYGAGS (reference sequence). This CDR3 comprises 13 residues.

Regarding this clone: The germline and genes are mouse ones. The read halts 1 residue ahead of the CDR3 end, with the missing end drawn from the germline J gene. This chain connects TRBV13-2 to TRBJ2-1, with 7 bases matching TRBD1. CDR3 length equals 14 residues. Losses at the gene ends were 1 base for V and 5 bases for J; bases not matched to a gene: 3. The germline V gene encodes CDR1 NNHNN and CDR2 SYGAGS (reference sequence). Partial CDR3 DNA: TGTGCCAGCGGTGATCCGGGACAGCATGCTGAGCAGTTC. It is translated as CASGDPGQHAEQF. The whole CDR3 reads CASGDPGQHAEQFF.

Points on this clone: Genes here carry mouse names. Read coverage stops 1 residue before the CDR3 terminus; the germline J gene supplies the remainder. J is TRBJ1-2 and V is TRBV2; the D gene is possibly TRBD1 (5 bases). Trimming left V 3 bases short and J 0 bases short, with 11 bases between. The CDR3 contains 15 residues. Per the germline V gene, CDR1 is LGHNA and CDR2 is YSYQKL. CDR3 DNA, as far as it was read: TGTGCCAGCAGCCAGAGGGCGACAGCAAACTCCGACTACACC. This translates into CASSQRATANSDYT. The whole CDR3 reads CASSQRATANSDYTF.

As regards this clone: Gene names and germline match the mouse. The DNA ends 1 residue before the CDR3 does, and the rest of the CDR3 is filled in from the germline J gene. V usage is TRBV13-2 and J usage is TRBJ2-7; D gene uncertain. V dropped 4 bases and J dropped 0 bases, with 11 bases sitting between them. The CDR3 is 14 amino acids. From germline, CDR1 is NNHNN and CDR2 SYGAGS (reference sequence). The part of the CDR3 DNA that was read is TGTGCCAGCGGTAAGGAGCTAAGCTCCTATGAACAGTAC. Protein sequence: CASGKELSSYEQY. The complete CDR3 sequence is CASGKELSSYEQYF.

With respect to this clone: The genes and germline here are from mouse. The CDR3 end is not reached by the read, which stops 1 residue before it; the germline J gene fills it in. The rearrangement links TRBV17 to TRBJ2-7, with D maybe TRBD2 (6 bases). The germline gives CDR1 MNHDT, CDR2 YYDKIL. The V end was cut by 0 bases, the J end by 9 bases, with 9 bases between. The CDR3 is made up of 12 amino acids. The DNA read from the CDR3 is TGTGCTAGCAGTAGAGAGGGGACTTTACAGTAC. Translating gives CASSREGTLQY. The CDR3 reads in full as CASSREGTLQYF.

As regards this clone: Gene labels here are mouse ones. The sequence runs out 1 residue before the end of the CDR3; the remainder is reconstructed from the germline J gene. The chain combines TRBV5 with TRBJ2-1; TRBD1 matches 7 bases. The CDR3 runs 15 residues. Per the germline V gene, CDR1 is LGHNA and CDR2 is YNLKQL (reference sequence). After removal of 0 bases from V and 5 bases from J, the junction contained 4 bases not matched to a gene. CDR3 sequence: CASSQDGTGDAEQFF. Incomplete CDR3 DNA: TGTGCCAGCAGCCAAGATGGAACAGGGGATGCTGAGCAGTTC.

Regarding this clone: The germline and genes are mouse ones. The read comes to an end 1 residue before the CDR3 does, leaving the germline J gene to fill in the end. In the same sample, other DNA sequences code for this CDR3. The chain combines TRBV19 with TRBJ2-5, with D tentatively TRBD2 (7 bases). V lost 0 bases and J 2 bases, leaving 7 bases between the germline ends. Germline values: CDR1 FNHDT, CDR2 SITEND (reference sequence). The CDR3 spans 14 residues. Incomplete CDR3 DNA: TGTGCCAGCAGTATAGGGGGGGCCCAAGACACCCAGTAC. Translated, it gives CASSIGGAQDTQY. The entire CDR3 protein is CASSIGGAQDTQYF.

Concerning this clone itself: Gene labels here are mouse ones. The read terminates 1 residue before the CDR3 end, so the remaining end is supplied by the germline J gene. The chain carries TRBV13-2 and TRBJ2-4; 14 bases line up with TRBD2. This CDR3 is built from 16 residues. The germline CDR1 and CDR2 sequences are NNHNN and SYGAGS (reference sequence). The V segment lost 3 bases and the J segment 5 bases; nucleotides outside the gene matches: 5. This CDR3 is CASGGGLGGRRNTLYF. CDR3 DNA (partial): TGTGCCAGCGGTGGGGGACTGGGGGGGCGCAGAAACACCTTGTAC.

In the case of this clone: Germline and genes here are mouse. CDR3 sequence reads: CASSPRGQEQYF. The DNA read from the CDR3 is TGTGCCAGCAGTCCCAGGGGGCAAGAACAGTAC. The V call is TRBV19, the J call TRBJ2-7; 8 bases map to TRBD1. The CDR3 end lies 1 residue beyond the end of the read and is filled in from the germline J gene. The V and J ends lost 4 bases and 7 bases, in that order; junction bases with no gene match: 4. CDR1 and CDR2 from the germline V gene are FNHDT and SITEND (reference sequence). This CDR3 has 12 residues.

This clone was recorded a few times. The germline and genes are mouse ones. From the germline J gene comes the end of the CDR3, since the read stops 1 residue before it. The V call is TRBV31, the J call TRBJ2-7; 11 nucleotides line up with TRBD2. The CDR3 covers 14 residues. The ends lost 5 bases at V and 2 bases at J; junction bases unmatched: 5. CDR1 is GKSSPN, CDR2 SITVG, per germline. CDR3 sequence reads: CAWANWGGTYEQYF. The DNA read from the CDR3 is TGTGCCTGGGCGAACTGGGGGGGCACCTATGAACAGTAC.

Turning to this clone: Gene names are mouse gene names. The read ends 1 residue before the CDR3 terminus; that terminus is restored from the germline J gene. The rearrangement uses TRBV31 and TRBJ2-7; 8 nucleotides match TRBD2. The V gene's germline CDR1 is GKSSPN and CDR2 SITVG. V dropped 0 bases and J dropped 3; count of bases not matched to a gene: 4. The CDR3 consists of 14 residues. The CDR3 sequence: CAWSLWDWNYEQYF. The CDR3 bases that were read are TGTGCCTGGAGTCTCTGGGACTGGAACTATGAACAGTAC.

This clone was observed a few times. Mouse names are used for the genes. The read falls 1 residue short of the CDR3 end, and the missing part is taken from the germline J gene. The chain combines TRBV5 with TRBJ2-7; 11 nucleotides align to TRBD2. The length of the CDR3 is 14 residues. Trimming at V came to 4 bases and at J to 4 bases, leaving 3 bases not matched to a gene. CDR1 is LGHNA, CDR2 YNLKQL, per germline (reference sequence). The part of the CDR3 DNA that was read is TGTGCCAGCAGCCCGGACTGGGGGGTTTATGAACAGTAC. This codes for CASSPDWGVYEQY. The whole CDR3 is CASSPDWGVYEQYF.

In regard to this clone: All gene names here are mouse names. From the germline J gene comes the end of the CDR3, since the read stops 1 residue before it. This sequence joins TRBV31 and TRBJ2-4; unclear D gene. V shed 3 bases and J shed 1 base, with 11 bases lying between them. The CDR3 has 14 amino acids. The germline V gene has CDR1 GKSSPN and CDR2 SITVG. CDR3 residues: CAWSLSRGQNTLYF. The part of the CDR3 DNA that was read is TGTGCCTGGAGCCTCTCGAGAGGTCAAAACACCTTGTAC.

This clone occurred once. Gene names refer to mouse genes. The read ends 1 residue shy of where the CDR3 ends; the end is completed using the germline J gene. This chain links TRBV5 with TRBJ2-3; unclear D gene. CDR1 is LGHNA and CDR2 is YNLKQL in the germline V gene (reference sequence). Trimming shortened V by 2 bases and J by 0 bases, and 6 bases separated the two germline ends. The CDR3 totals 14 residues. The covered CDR3 bases are TGTGCCAGCAGCCAACCGGGGAGTGCAGAAACGCTGTAT. Translated, it gives CASSQPGSAETLY. The CDR3, in full, reads CASSQPGSAETLYF.

This clone was observed a few times. Genes and germline are mouse. The read terminates 1 residue before the CDR3 end, so the remaining end is supplied by the germline J gene. The chain uses TRBV1 and TRBJ2-7; TRBD1 is a possible D gene (7 bases). Trimming removed 4 bases at V and 4 bases at J, with 11 bases between. The CDR3 covers 13 residues. The germline gives CDR1 NSQYPW, CDR2 LRSPGD (reference sequence). CDR3 in amino acids: CTCSEGAHYEQYF. The CDR3 DNA, read in part, is TGCACCTGCAGTGAGGGGGCGCATTATGAACAGTAC.

Worth noting for this clone: Germline and genes here are mouse. Sequencing ends 1 residue short of the CDR3 end; the germline J gene provides the rest. V is TRBV13-2 and J is TRBJ2-5, with 8 bases that match TRBD2. Germline V gives CDR1 NNHNN, CDR2 SYGAGS (reference sequence). J lost 3 bases, V lost 4 bases, and 1 base had no gene match. This CDR3 spans 13 amino acids. The CDR3 here is CASGLGGQDTQYF. Partial CDR3 DNA: TGTGCCAGCGGTTTGGGGGGGCAAGACACCCAGTAC.

Concerning this clone itself: Gene names refer to mouse genes. With the read ending 1 residue before the CDR3 end, the germline J gene is used to fill in that end. V gene TRBV24 combines with J gene TRBJ1-6; 9 positions agree with TRBD1. TRBJ1-6 is an open reading frame whose function is uncertain. J gave up 7 bases and V 5 bases, and 3 bases lay outside the gene matches. CDR1 is KGHTA, CDR2 FRNEEI, per germline. This CDR3 comprises 14 residues. CDR3 in amino acids: CASSGTGRNSPLYF. CDR3 DNA (partial): TGTGCCAGCAGTGGGACAGGGCGGAATTCGCCCCTCTAC.

Concerning this clone itself: Gene names follow the mouse nomenclature. The missing CDR3 end, 1 residue past where the read stops, is filled in from the germline J gene. The chain carries TRBV29 and TRBJ2-7; 8 bases agree with TRBD1. Germline-derived CDR1 and CDR2 are MSHET and SYDVDS. Trimming took 7 bases from V and 7 from J; bases not matched to a gene: 6. This CDR3 has 12 amino acids. CDR3 DNA (partial): TGTGCTAGCAAAGGACAGGGTGGGGAACAGTAC. Translated, it gives CASKGQGGEQY. The CDR3 reads in full as CASKGQGGEQYF.

To note about this clone: Each gene name is a mouse one. The read falls 1 residue short of the CDR3 end, and the missing part is taken from the germline J gene. This rearrangement joins TRBV3 to TRBJ1-6; D not resolved. TRBJ1-6 has ORF status, its function being uncertain. The CDR3 runs to 16 residues. Per the germline V gene, CDR1 is SNHLY and CDR2 is FYNGKV (reference sequence). With 0 bases removed from V and 0 bases from J, the gap between germline ends came to 6 bases. CDR3 loop: CASSLAGSSYNSPLYF. The CDR3 bases that were read are TGTGCCAGCAGCTTAGCAGGGTCTTCCTATAATTCGCCCCTCTAC.

This clone was counted a single time. Genes here carry mouse names. The read gets to within 1 residue of the CDR3 end, and the germline J gene fills in the rest. V gene TRBV29 combines with J gene TRBJ1-1, with D perhaps matching TRBD1 (5 bases). The germline CDR1 and CDR2 sequences are MSHET and SYDVDS. CDR3 length: 14 amino acids. Between the trimmed V and J ends, which lost 6 bases and 0 bases, there was a span of 11 bases. Here the CDR3 reads CASSPGAANTEVFF. CDR3 DNA (partial): TGTGCTAGCAGCCCCGGGGCAGCAAACACAGAAGTCTTC. The full variable domain, rest sourced from reference TRBV29 and TRBJ1-1, is DMKVTQMPRYLIKRMGENVLLECGQDMSHETMYWYRQDPGLGLQLIYISYDVDSNSEGDIPKGYRVSRKKREHFSLILDSAKTNQTSVYFCASSPGAANTEVFFGKGTRLTVV.

In regard to this clone: Germline and genes: mouse. The read is 1 residue too short to cover the CDR3 end, so that end is filled in from the germline J gene. The V gene is TRBV31, the J gene TRBJ1-1; D ambiguous. This CDR3 contains 12 residues. Germline lookup yields CDR1 GKSSPN and CDR2 SITVG. Trimming shortened V by 0 bases and J by 5 bases, and 7 bases separated the two germline ends. The CDR3 spells CAWSLDGTEVFF. Partial CDR3 DNA: TGTGCCTGGAGTCTAGACGGGACAGAAGTCTTC.

This clone has a handful of counts. Gene labels here are mouse ones. Read sequence stops 1 residue before the CDR3 end, and the germline J gene provides the missing end. This chain joins TRBV13-1 and TRBJ2-7; TRBD2 matches at 10 bases. V was pared by 2 bases and J by 6 bases, with 5 bases of the junction left unmatched. The germline V gene has CDR1 NSHNY and CDR2 SYGAGN. There are 14 residues in the CDR3. CDR3 DNA, as far as it was read: TGTGCCAGCAGTGAGGCTGGGGGGGCGCGTGAACAGTAC. Its translation: CASSEAGGAREQY. The whole CDR3 sequence is CASSEAGGAREQYF.

To note about this clone: Mouse gene names and germline throughout. The CDR3 sequence: CASSSGTTNTEVFF. The part of the CDR3 DNA that was read is TGTGCCAGCAGCTCCGGGACAACAAACACAGAAGTCTTC. The genes are TRBV4 and TRBJ1-1, with D possibly TRBD1 on 6 matching bases. The read terminates 1 residue ahead of where the CDR3 ends, so the germline J gene completes it. Germline V gives CDR1 LGHDT, CDR2 YNNKQL (reference sequence). This CDR3 region has 14 residues. Trimming took 4 bases from V and 0 from J, leaving 9 bases between them. The variable domain in full, completed from reference TRBV4 and TRBJ1-1, reads ETAVFQTPNYHVTQVGNEVSFNCKQTLGHDTMYWYKQDSKKLLKIMFSYNNKQLIVNETVPRRFSPQSSDKAHLNLRIKSVEPEDSAVYLCASSSGTTNTEVFFGKGTRLTVV.

With respect to this clone: These gene names are mouse names. The CDR3 end lies 1 residue beyond the end of the read and is filled in from the germline J gene. The chain is built from TRBV1 and TRBJ1-1; 8 nucleotides align to TRBD1. The CDR3 runs to 14 residues. After removal of 4 bases from V and 1 base from J, the junction contained 2 bases not matched to a gene. Germline V gene sequence: CDR1 NSQYPW, CDR2 LRSPGD (reference sequence). CDR3 DNA (partial): TGCACCTGCAGTGGACAGGGGAAAAACACAGAAGTCTTC. It translates to CTCSGQGKNTEVF. Given in full, the CDR3 is CTCSGQGKNTEVFF.

This clone was detected only a few times. All gene names here are mouse names. The missing CDR3 end, 1 residue past where the read stops, is filled in from the germline J gene. V usage is TRBV14 and J usage is TRBJ2-7; 8 nucleotides agree with TRBD1. This CDR3 spans 15 amino acids. Germline V gene sequence: CDR1 SGHDT, CDR2 FRDEAV. Unmatched junction bases numbered 6, after V lost 4 bases and J lost 0 bases. The CDR3 bases that were read are TGTGCCAGCAGTCCCTGGACAGGGAACTCCTATGAACAGTAC. This translates into CASSPWTGNSYEQY. The full CDR3 is CASSPWTGNSYEQYF. Full variable domain (outside the CDR3, taken from reference TRBV14 and TRBJ2-7): EAGVTQSPRYAVLQEGQAVSFWCDPISGHDTLYWYQQPRDQGPQLLVYFRDEAVIDNSQLPSDRFSAVRPKGTNSTLKIQSAKQGDTATYLCASSPWTGNSYEQYFGPGTRLTVL.

The sample holds a few counts of this clone. The genes and germline here are from mouse. Incomplete CDR3 DNA: TGTGCCAGCAGTGATCCGGGACAGGGAAATACGCTCTAT. It yields the protein CASSDPGQGNTLY. The whole CDR3 sequence reads CASSDPGQGNTLYF. The J gene is TRBJ1-3, the V gene TRBV13-3, with TRBD1 matching over 7 bases. The read falls 1 residue short of the CDR3 end, and the missing part is taken from the germline J gene. The V gene end was trimmed by 1 base and the J gene end by 4 bases; junction bases not matched to a gene: 2. The CDR3 sequence is 14 residues long. CDR1 is NNHDY, CDR2 SYVADS, per germline.

In regard to this clone: Mouse gene names and germline throughout. The read finishes 1 residue shy of the CDR3 end, and the germline J gene is used to complete it. V is TRBV5 and J is TRBJ2-3; TRBD2 matches 12 bases. CDR1 is LGHNA and CDR2 is YNLKQL in the germline V gene (reference sequence). The trim removed 4 bases at V and 3 bases at J, leaving 2 bases unmatched. This CDR3 is 15 amino acids long. CDR3 DNA, as far as it was read: TGTGCCAGCAGCCGACTGGGGGGGCAGGCAGAAACGCTGTAT. The encoded protein is CASSRLGGQAETLY. The CDR3 as a whole reads CASSRLGGQAETLYF.

Turning to this clone: Gene names and germline refer to mouse. The DNA ends 1 residue before the CDR3 does, and the rest of the CDR3 is filled in from the germline J gene. This chain uses TRBV5 with TRBJ1-6, with a possible D match to TRBD1 (6 bases). TRBJ1-6 falls under the ORF class, with uncertain function. Trimming took 4 bases from V and 3 from J, leaving 10 bases between them. The CDR3 covers 15 residues. Germline V CDR1 and CDR2: LGHNA, YNLKQL (reference sequence). CDR3 DNA (partial): TGTGCCAGCAGCCCGGGACAAAACTATAATTCGCCCCTCTAC. It codes for CASSPGQNYNSPLY. The full CDR3 is CASSPGQNYNSPLYF.

Points on this clone: Gene names and germline refer to mouse. The CDR3 end falls 1 residue outside the read, so it is completed with the germline J gene. The V call is TRBV14, the J call TRBJ2-7; a weak D match, TRBD2 (5 bases). Trimming took 5 bases from V and 3 from J, leaving 9 bases between them. CDR3 size: 12 residues. CDR1 and CDR2 from the germline V gene are SGHDT and FRDEAV. The CDR3 loop reads CASSPLDYEQYF. CDR3 DNA, as far as it was read: TGTGCCAGCAGCCCACTGGACTATGAACAGTAC.